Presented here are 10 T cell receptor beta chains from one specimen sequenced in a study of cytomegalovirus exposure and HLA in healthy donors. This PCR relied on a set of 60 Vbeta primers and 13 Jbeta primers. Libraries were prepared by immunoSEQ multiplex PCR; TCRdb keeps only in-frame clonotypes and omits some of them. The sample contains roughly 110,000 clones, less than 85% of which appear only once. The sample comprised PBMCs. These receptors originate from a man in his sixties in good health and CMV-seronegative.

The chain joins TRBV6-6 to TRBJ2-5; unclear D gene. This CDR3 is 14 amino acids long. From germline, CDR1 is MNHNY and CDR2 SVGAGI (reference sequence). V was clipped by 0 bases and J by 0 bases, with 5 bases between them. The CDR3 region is CASSYSQYQETQYF. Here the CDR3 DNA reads TGTGCCAGCAGTTACTCACAGTACCAAGAGACCCAGTACTTC.

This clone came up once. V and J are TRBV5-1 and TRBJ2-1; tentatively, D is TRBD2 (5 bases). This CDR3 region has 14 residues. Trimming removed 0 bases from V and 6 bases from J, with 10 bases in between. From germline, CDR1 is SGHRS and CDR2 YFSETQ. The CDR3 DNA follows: TGCGCCAGCAGCTTGGGACGGGGATTCAATGAGCAGTTCTTC. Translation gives CASSLGRGFNEQFF.

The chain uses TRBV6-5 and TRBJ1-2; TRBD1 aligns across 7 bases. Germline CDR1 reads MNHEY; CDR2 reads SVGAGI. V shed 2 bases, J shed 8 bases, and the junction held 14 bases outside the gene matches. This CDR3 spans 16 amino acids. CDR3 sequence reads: CASSYDRDRPPRGYTF. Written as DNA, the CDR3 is TGTGCCAGCAGTTACGACCGGGACAGACCTCCTCGGGGCTACACCTTC.

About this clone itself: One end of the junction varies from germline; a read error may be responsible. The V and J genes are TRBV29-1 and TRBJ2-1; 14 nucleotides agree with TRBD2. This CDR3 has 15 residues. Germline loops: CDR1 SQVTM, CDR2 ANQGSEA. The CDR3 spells CSARGLAGAYSEQFF. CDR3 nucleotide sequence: TGCAGCGCTCGGGGACTAGCGGGGGCCTACAGTGAGCAGTTCTTC.

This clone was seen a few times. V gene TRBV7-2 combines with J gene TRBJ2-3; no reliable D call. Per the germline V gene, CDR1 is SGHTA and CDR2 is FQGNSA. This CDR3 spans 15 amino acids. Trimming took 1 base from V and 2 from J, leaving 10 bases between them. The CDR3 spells CASSLGRLPTDTQYF. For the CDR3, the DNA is TGTGCCAGCAGCTTAGGGCGGCTCCCCACAGATACGCAGTATTTT.

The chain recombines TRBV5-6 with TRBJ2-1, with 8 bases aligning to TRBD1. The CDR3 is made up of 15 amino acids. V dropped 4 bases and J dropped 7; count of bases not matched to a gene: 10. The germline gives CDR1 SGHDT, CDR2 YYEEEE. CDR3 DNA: TGTGCCAGCAGCCGCGGGACAGGCGGCTGGAATGAGCAGTTCTTC. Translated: CASSRGTGGWNEQFF.

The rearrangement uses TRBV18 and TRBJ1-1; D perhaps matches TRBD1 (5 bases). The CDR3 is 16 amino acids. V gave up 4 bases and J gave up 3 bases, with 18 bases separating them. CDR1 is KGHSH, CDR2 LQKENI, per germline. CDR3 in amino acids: CASSRDSNPRDTEAFF. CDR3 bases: TGTGCCAGCTCACGGGACTCCAACCCTAGGGACACTGAAGCTTTCTTT.

The CDR3 DNA reads TGTGCCACCTCAACAAAGCCAGGCCCCTACGAGCAGTACGTC. The encoded protein is CATSTKPGPYEQYV. J is TRBJ2-7 and V is TRBV7-2; D unresolved. CDR3 length: 14 residues. Per germline, CDR1 SGHTA and CDR2 FQGNSA. Trimming took off 10 bases at V and 2 bases at J, with 18 bases between the two ends.

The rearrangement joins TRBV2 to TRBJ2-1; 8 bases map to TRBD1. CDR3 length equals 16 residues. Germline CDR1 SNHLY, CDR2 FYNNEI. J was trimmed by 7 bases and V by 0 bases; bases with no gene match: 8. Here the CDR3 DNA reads TGTGCCAGCAGTGAAGCGCTTAGGACAGGGAAGAATGAGCAGTTCTTC. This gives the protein CASSEALRTGKNEQFF.

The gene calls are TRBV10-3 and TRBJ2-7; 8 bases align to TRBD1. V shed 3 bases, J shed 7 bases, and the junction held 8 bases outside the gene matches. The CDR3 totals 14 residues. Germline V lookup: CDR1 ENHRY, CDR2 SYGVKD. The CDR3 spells CAISESPDRDEQYF. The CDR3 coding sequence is TGTGCCATCAGTGAATCGCCGGACAGGGATGAGCAGTACTTC.